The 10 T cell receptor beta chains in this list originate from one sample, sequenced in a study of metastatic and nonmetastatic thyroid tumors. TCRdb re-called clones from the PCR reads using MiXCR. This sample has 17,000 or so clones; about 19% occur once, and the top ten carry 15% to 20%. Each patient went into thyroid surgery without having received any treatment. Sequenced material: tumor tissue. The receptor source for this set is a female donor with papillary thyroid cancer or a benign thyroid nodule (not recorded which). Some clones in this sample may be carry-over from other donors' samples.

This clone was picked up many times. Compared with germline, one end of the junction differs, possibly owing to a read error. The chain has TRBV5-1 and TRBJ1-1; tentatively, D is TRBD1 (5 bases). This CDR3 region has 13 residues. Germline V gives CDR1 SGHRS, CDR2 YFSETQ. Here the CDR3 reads CTSSRGQDTEAFF. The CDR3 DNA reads TGCACCAGCAGCAGAGGACAAGACACTGAAGCTTTCTTT. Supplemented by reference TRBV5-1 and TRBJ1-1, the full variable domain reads KAGVTQTPRYLIKTRGQQVTLSCSPISGHRSVSWYQQTPGQGLQFLFEYFSETQRNKGNFPGRFSGRQFSNSRSEMNVSTLELGDSALYLCTSSRGQDTEAFFGQGTRLTVV.

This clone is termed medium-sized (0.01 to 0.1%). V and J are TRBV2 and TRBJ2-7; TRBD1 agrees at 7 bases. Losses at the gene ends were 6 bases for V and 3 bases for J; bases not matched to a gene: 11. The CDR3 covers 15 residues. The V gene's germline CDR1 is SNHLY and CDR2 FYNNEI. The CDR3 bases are TGTGCCAGCAGGGAGACAGGGTTTGGCAACTACGAGCAGTACTTC. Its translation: CASRETGFGNYEQYF. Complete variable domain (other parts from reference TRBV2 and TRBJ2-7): EPEVTQTPSHQVTQMGQEVILRCVPISNHLYFYWYRQILGQKVEFLVSFYNNEISEKSEIFDDQFSVERPDGSNFTLKIRSTKLEDSAMYFCASRETGFGNYEQYFGPGTRLTVT.

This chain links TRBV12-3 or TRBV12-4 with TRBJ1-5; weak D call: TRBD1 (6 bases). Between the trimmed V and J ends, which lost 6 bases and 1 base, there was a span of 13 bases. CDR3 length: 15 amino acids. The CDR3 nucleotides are TGTGCCAGCAGACCGGACAGCGGAAGCAATCAGCCCCAGCATTTT. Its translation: CASRPDSGSNQPQHF.

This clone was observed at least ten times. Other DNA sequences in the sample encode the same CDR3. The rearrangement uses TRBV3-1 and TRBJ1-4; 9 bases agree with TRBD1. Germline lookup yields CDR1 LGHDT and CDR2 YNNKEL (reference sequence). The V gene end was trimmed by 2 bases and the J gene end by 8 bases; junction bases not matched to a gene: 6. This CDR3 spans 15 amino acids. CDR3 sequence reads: CASSQPGQGQEKLFF. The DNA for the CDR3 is TGTGCCAGCAGCCAACCGGGACAGGGACAGGAAAAACTGTTTTTT.

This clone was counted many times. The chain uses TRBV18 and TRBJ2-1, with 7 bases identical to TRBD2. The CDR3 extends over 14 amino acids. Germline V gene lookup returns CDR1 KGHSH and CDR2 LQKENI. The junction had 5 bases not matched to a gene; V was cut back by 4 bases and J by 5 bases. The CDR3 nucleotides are TGTGCCAGCTCACTGGCGGGAGTGCACAATGAGCAGTTCTTC. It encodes CASSLAGVHNEQFF.

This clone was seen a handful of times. In nucleotides, the CDR3 is TGTGCCAGCAGCTTACTAGCGGGGGGGCTTGAGCAGTTCTTC. Amino acids: CASSLLAGGLEQFF. The chain combines TRBV7-8 with TRBJ2-1; 12 bases align to TRBD2. The V segment lost 2 bases and the J segment 9 bases; nucleotides outside the gene matches: 2. The germline CDR1 and CDR2 sequences are SGHVS and FQNEAQ. The CDR3 has 14 residues.

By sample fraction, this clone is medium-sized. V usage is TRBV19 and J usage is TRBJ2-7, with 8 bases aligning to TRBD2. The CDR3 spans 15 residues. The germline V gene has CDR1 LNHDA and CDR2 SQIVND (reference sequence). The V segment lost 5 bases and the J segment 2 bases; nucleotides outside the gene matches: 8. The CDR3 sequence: CASSQPGLGTYEQYF. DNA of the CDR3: TGTGCCAGTAGTCAACCGGGACTAGGAACCTACGAGCAGTACTTC.

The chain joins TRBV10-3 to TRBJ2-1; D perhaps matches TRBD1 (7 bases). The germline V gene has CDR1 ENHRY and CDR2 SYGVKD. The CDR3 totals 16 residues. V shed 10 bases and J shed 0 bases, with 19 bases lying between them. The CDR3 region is CATRSWGDSSYNEQFF. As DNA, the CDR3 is TGTGCCACCCGGTCCTGGGGGGACAGCTCCTACAATGAGCAGTTCTTC.

CDR3 sequence: CASSQDGPAGVRDTQYF. Written as DNA, the CDR3 is TGCGCCAGCAGCCAAGATGGTCCAGCGGGAGTCAGGGATACGCAGTATTTT. The chain links TRBV4-3 to TRBJ2-3, with 8 bases fitting TRBD2. The CDR3 is 17 residues long. The trim removed 0 bases at V and 6 bases at J, leaving 11 bases unmatched. CDR1 is LGHNA and CDR2 is YSLEER in the germline V gene.

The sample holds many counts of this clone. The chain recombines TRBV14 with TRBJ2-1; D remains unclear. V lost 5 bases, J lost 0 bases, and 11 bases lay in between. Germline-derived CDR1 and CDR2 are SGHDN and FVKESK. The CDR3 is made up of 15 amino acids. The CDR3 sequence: CASSTLVSSYNEQFF. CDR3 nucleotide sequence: TGTGCCAGCAGCACCCTAGTGAGCTCCTACAATGAGCAGTTCTTC.